One and the same sample provided the 18 T cell receptor beta chains below, sequenced in a study of T-cell memory formation after mild COVID-19. MiXCR, applied by TCRdb to the 5' RACE reads, yields one record per CDR3 protein. The repertoire has 350,000 or so distinct CDR3 sequences, 20% to 25% of them found once; the top ten carry around 23%. Sequencing used PBMCs or a T cell subset sorted from them (not recorded which). Receptors originate from a man aged 18 to 30 who had mild COVID-19 (a few samples of this study predate the infection). Cell type and time point are not known.

The chain has TRBV10-3 and TRBJ2-7; possible D gene TRBD1, 6 bases. V was clipped by 10 bases and J by 3 bases, with 25 bases between them. This CDR3 is 16 amino acids long. Germline CDR1 reads ENHRY; CDR2 reads SYGVKD. CDR3 protein: CATGENRDIPLYEQYV. CDR3 nucleotide sequence: TGTGCCACCGGTGAAAACAGGGATATCCCACTCTACGAGCAGTACGTC.

This clonotype was seen a handful of times. The chain combines TRBV4-2 with TRBJ2-1; 10 bases map to TRBD2. J lost 6 bases, V lost 6 bases, and 8 bases had no gene match. The CDR3 length is 15 residues. Germline assignment: CDR1 LGHNA and CDR2 YNFKEQ. CDR3 in amino acids: CASRPSGGDGNEQFF. CDR3 in DNA: TGTGCCAGCAGACCGAGCGGGGGGGACGGCAATGAGCAGTTCTTC.

In this sample, this clonotype turned up a few times. The genes are TRBV4-2 and TRBJ2-1; unclear D gene. Trimming stripped 3 bases from V and 7 bases from J, with 22 bases between. Per the germline V gene, CDR1 is LGHNA and CDR2 is YNFKEQ. The CDR3 runs 17 residues. CDR3 nucleotides: TGTGCCAGCAGCCAGGATGCAGGCCGACCCACTTTAAATGAGCAGTTCTTC. Its protein is CASSQDAGRPTLNEQFF.

This clonotype came up a few times. The chain couples TRBV18 to TRBJ2-1; TRBD1 agrees at 9 bases. The CDR3 is made up of 14 amino acids. Trimming at V came to 3 bases and at J to 6 bases, leaving 3 bases not matched to a gene. Germline V CDR1 and CDR2: KGHSH, LQKENI. The CDR3: CASSPATGGNEQFF. DNA of the CDR3: TGTGCCAGCTCACCCGCGACAGGGGGCAATGAGCAGTTCTTC.

This clonotype is medium-sized. The V call is TRBV7-2, the J call TRBJ1-5; D remains ambiguous. From germline, CDR1 is SGHTA and CDR2 FQGNSA. Trimming removed 1 base at V and 10 bases at J, with 11 bases between. The CDR3 runs 13 residues. The CDR3 sequence: CASSLDDIQPQHF. CDR3 sequence (DNA): TGTGCCAGCAGCTTAGACGATATCCAACCCCAGCATTTT.

The chain combines TRBV11-2 with TRBJ2-1; 12 nucleotides match TRBD1. Germline V gene lookup returns CDR1 SGHAT and CDR2 FQNNGV. Trimming cost V 5 bases and J 10 bases; bases outside gene matches: 15. The CDR3 spans 17 residues. In DNA form, the CDR3 reads TGTGCCAGCAGCCCCGTTTCCGGGACAGGGGGCGTCGGGGAGCAGTTCTTC. It yields the protein CASSPVSGTGGVGEQFF. Full variable domain (missing parts from reference TRBV11-2 and TRBJ2-1): EAGVAQSPRYKIIEKRQSVAFWCNPISGHATLYWYQQILGQGPKLLIQFQNNGVVDDSQLPKDRFSAERLKGVDSTLKIQPAKLEDSAVYLCASSPVSGTGGVGEQFFGPGTRLTVL.

V and J are TRBV6-4 and TRBJ2-3; tentative D call: TRBD2 (6 bases). This CDR3 region has 13 residues. Germline CDR1 reads MRHNA; CDR2 reads SNTAGT. The CDR3 region is CATRPGGEDTQYF. CDR3 DNA: TGTGCGACTAGACCCGGGGGAGAAGATACGCAGTATTTT.

In its sample, this clonotype was seen a few times. The chain combines TRBV6-6 with TRBJ2-3; D assignment may be TRBD1 or TRBD2 (5 bases each). Germline CDR1 is MNHNY and CDR2 is SVGAGI (reference sequence). This CDR3 is 12 amino acids long. Trimming removed 2 bases from V and 6 bases from J, with 6 bases in between. DNA of the CDR3: TGTGCCAGCAGTTACGAGGGGGATACGCAGTATTTT. Protein product: CASSYEGDTQYF.

The CDR3 loop reads CASSLEVYRDPTDTQYF. CDR3 bases: TGTGCCAGCAGTTTAGAGGTCTACAGGGACCCCACAGATACGCAGTATTTT. The gene calls are TRBV12-3 or TRBV12-4 and TRBJ2-3; maybe TRBD1 (6 bases). This CDR3 has 17 amino acids. Between the trimmed V and J ends, which lost 1 base and 2 bases, there was a span of 16 bases.

This clonotype showed up just a few times. The chain has TRBV5-1 and TRBJ2-1; D unresolved. Trimming stripped 4 bases from V and 10 bases from J, with 15 bases between. Germline V gene sequence: CDR1 SGHRS, CDR2 YFSETQ. This CDR3 contains 13 residues. The CDR3 loop reads CASSRTGLGEQFF. The CDR3 region has the DNA TGCGCCAGCAGCCGGACGGGCCTCGGGGAGCAGTTCTTC.

This clonotype was found a few times. V and J are TRBV6-1 and TRBJ2-7; 7 nucleotides align to TRBD1. The germline V gene encodes CDR1 MNHNS and CDR2 SASEGT. V was clipped by 5 bases and J by 1 base; unmatched bases: 8. This CDR3 is 15 amino acids long. CDR3 in amino acids: CASSSRQGRSYEQYF. For the CDR3, the DNA is TGTGCCAGCAGTTCCCGACAGGGTCGATCCTACGAGCAGTACTTC.

This clonotype came up a few times. The chain employs TRBV12-3 or TRBV12-4 and TRBJ2-3, with TRBD1 matching 9 bases. Trimming at V came to 5 bases and at J to 10 bases, leaving 10 bases not matched to a gene. CDR3 length: 14 amino acids. The CDR3 DNA follows: TGTGCCAGCAGTCGAATCGGACAGGGGTCGGCGCAGTATTTT. This gives the protein CASSRIGQGSAQYF.

This clonotype occurred many times. The V and J genes are TRBV7-6 and TRBJ2-3; D is unresolved. The CDR3 has 13 residues. Germline V gives CDR1 SGHVS, CDR2 FNYEAQ. V was shortened by 4 bases and J by 0 bases, with 5 bases between the two germline ends. The CDR3 protein is CASSSDSTDTQYF. The CDR3 bases are TGTGCCAGCAGCTCGGACAGCACAGATACGCAGTATTTT.

This clonotype was observed at least ten times. The chain carries TRBV7-2 and TRBJ2-3; D is possibly TRBD2 (5 bases). This CDR3 comprises 14 residues. Trimming cost V 5 bases and J 2 bases, with 11 bases left between them. The V gene's germline CDR1 is SGHTA and CDR2 FQGNSA. The CDR3 is CASSGGSPTDTQYF. DNA for the CDR3: TGTGCCAGCAGCGGCGGGTCTCCCACAGATACGCAGTATTTT.

This clonotype was recorded at least ten times. The CDR3 DNA follows: TGTGCCAGCAGCTTTACCTCATCCTACGAGCAGTACGTC. Residues: CASSFTSSYEQYV. The chain has TRBV7-2 and TRBJ2-7; D gene ambiguous. Germline loops: CDR1 SGHTA, CDR2 FQGNSA. This CDR3 has 13 residues. V lost 3 bases and J 1 base, leaving 7 bases between the germline ends.

This clonotype has only a few counts. The chain is built from TRBV7-2 and TRBJ2-3; D is possibly TRBD1 or TRBD2 (5 bases each). Germline loops: CDR1 SGHTA, CDR2 FQGNSA. The CDR3 covers 18 residues. Trimming shortened V by 3 bases and J by 6 bases, and 25 bases separated the two germline ends. The CDR3 here is CASSLGVRPPPESDTQYF. The CDR3 DNA reads TGTGCCAGCAGCTTGGGGGTGCGGCCTCCCCCGGAATCCGATACGCAGTATTTT.

This clonotype was recorded at least ten times. The chain has TRBV7-9 and TRBJ2-3; 7 bases agree with TRBD2. V shed 7 bases, J shed 4 bases, and the junction held 8 bases outside the gene matches. CDR1 is SEHNR, CDR2 FQNEAQ, per germline (reference sequence). The CDR3 has 14 amino acids. The CDR3 bases are TGTGCCAGCACTCGGCGGGGGTACCCAGATACGCAGTATTTT. It translates to CASTRRGYPDTQYF.

This clonotype was seen at least ten times. The conserved phenylalanine or tryptophan normally closing the CDR3 is absent here, so this likely arose from a read error. The DNA is omitted, as the CDR3 cannot be located on it reliably, and the CDR3 follows TCRdb's listing. The rearrangement joins TRBV7-2 to TRBJ2-3. Germline loops: CDR1 SGHTA, CDR2 FQGNSA. The CDR3 length equals 14 residues, ends included. CDR3 sequence: CASSPQSILVDECV.